The clone carrying this T cell receptor (beta chain) was seen a handful of times. Its matching antigen is unknown. As the CDR3 is not closed by the conserved phenylalanine or tryptophan, this likely results from a read error. Because the CDR3's place on the DNA is in doubt, the DNA is left out and the CDR3 is given as listed by TCRdb. This specimen belongs to a study of identical twins. Template switching added a universal primer site, and cDNA bore unique molecular identifiers. TCRdb itself ran the 5' RACE reads through MiXCR, one entry per CDR3 protein. Of roughly 690,000 distinct CDR3 sequences in the sample, 21% were seen once. General study results and limits: Recombination models fit unrelated individuals' TCR alpha sharing but underestimated twins'.

CDR1 is DFQATT, CDR2 SNEGSKA, per germline (reference sequence). The CDR3 comprises 13 residues, both ends counted. The same sample was also used in a study of T cells expressing NK-cell markers. From that study: Among the eight sequenced donors, seven tested HCMV-seropositive and one tested seronegative.

V gene TRBV20-1 combines with J gene TRBJ1-1; the tabulated D call, TRBD1, remains unverified against the DNA. This TCR was sampled from a woman between 18 and 29 years old in good health. Specimen: PBMCs. The CDR3 sequence: CSAGSRDRGPPGY.